These T cell receptor beta chains were read from a single sample in a study of blood T cells in healthy people across ages. TCRdb analysed the 5' RACE reads with MiXCR anew, one entry per CDR3 protein. The sample carries approximately 2,000,000 distinct CDR3 sequences, about 39% recorded once. The specimen was blood. Source of these receptors: a human donor in good health. Both conserved end residues are part of each CDR3. The D gene is left open where the match is weak. Some rows mark clone size as missing; the rest say once, few, many or name a class of expanded clone.

clone_size | cdr3_length | d_call | j_call | v_call | cdr3_nt | cdr3_aa
few | 17 | TRBD2 | TRBJ2-7 | TRBV20-1 | TGCAGTGCTAGAGCTAATAGCGGGGGGGCTTACGGCTACGAGCAGTACTTC | CSARANSGGAYGYEQYF
few | 14 | - | TRBJ1-5 | TRBV28 | TGTGCCAGCAGTTCGGGGCCTGCCAATCAGCCCCAGCATTTT | CASSSGPANQPQHF
few | 16 | TRBD1 | TRBJ1-2 | TRBV9 | TGTGCCAGCAGCGTAGCCGGGACAGCCTCTAACTATGGCTACACCTTC | CASSVAGTASNYGYTF
- | 15 | TRBD1 | TRBJ1-3 | TRBV20-1 | TGCAGTGCGGAACGGACAGGGCAGTCTGGAAACACCATATATTTT | CSAERTGQSGNTIYF
- | 15 | TRBD1 | TRBJ1-4 | TRBV14 | TGTGCCAGCAGCCAATTACAGGGGTGGAATGAAAAACTGTTTTTT | CASSQLQGWNEKLFF
- | 16 | TRBD2 | TRBJ2-3 | TRBV7-2 | TGTGCCAGCAGCCGGACTAGCGGGGGCCACACAGATACGCAGTATTTT | CASSRTSGGHTDTQYF
- | 16 | - | TRBJ2-3 | TRBV10-3 | TGTGCCATCAGTGAGAGGGGACCCCCACACCCTGCTACGCAGTATTTT | CAISERGPPHPATQYF
- | 13 | TRBD1 | TRBJ2-2 | TRBV29-1 | TGCAGCGTAGGGGGCTGGAACACCGGGGAGCTGTTTTTT | CSVGGWNTGELFF
- | 13 | - | TRBJ2-1 | TRBV5-1 | TGCGCCAGCAGCTTGATCGGAGAAGAGACCCAGTTCTTC | CASSLIGEETQFF
many | 13 | - | TRBJ2-3 | TRBV12-3/TRBV12-4 | TGTGCCAGCAGCTTAGTTTCAACAGATACGCAGTATTTT | CASSLVSTDTQYF
few | 13 | - | TRBJ1-1 | TRBV12-3/TRBV12-4 | TGTGCCAGCAGTCCCATGGGGGAAACTGAAGCTTTCTTT | CASSPMGETEAFF
- | 12 | - | TRBJ2-3 | TRBV6-2/TRBV6-3 | TGTGCCAGCACTAAGCGGATGGATACGCAGTATTTT | CASTKRMDTQYF
- | 14 | - | TRBJ2-5 | TRBV27 | TGTGCCAGCAGTCCCTCGTGGGGGTTGGAGACCCAGTACTTC | CASSPSWGLETQYF
few | 18 | - | TRBJ1-1 | TRBV7-8 | TGTGCCAGCAGCGGGAGATATGAGGGTAAGACCATGAACACTGAAGCTTTCTTT | CASSGRYEGKTMNTEAFF
few | 13 | - | TRBJ1-2 | TRBV7-9 | TGTGCCAGCAGCTTAGGACCTGTAGCTGGCTACACCTTC | CASSLGPVAGYTF
- | 14 | - | TRBJ2-5 | TRBV9 | TGTGCCAGCAGCGGAGGACAAAAATTTGAGACCCAGTACTTC | CASSGGQKFETQYF
- | 13 | TRBD1 | TRBJ1-1 | TRBV7-2 | TGTGCCAGCAGCCCTGCGGGCAGGGGGCGAGCTTTCTTT | CASSPAGRGRAFF
many | 17 | - | TRBJ2-6 | TRBV28 | TGTGCCAGCAGTTTAACCGGACCGATCTCTGGGGCCAACGTCCTGACTTTC | CASSLTGPISGANVLTF
- | 16 | TRBD1 | TRBJ1-6 | TRBV14 | TGTGCCAGCAGCCAAGATTTCGGAGGGGGCGATTCACCCCTCCACTTT | CASSQDFGGGDSPLHF
few | 14 | - | TRBJ2-1 | TRBV11-2 | TGTGCCAGCAGCCCGAGTATGTCCTACAATGAGCAGTTCTTC | CASSPSMSYNEQFF